These T cell receptor beta chains were read from a single sample in a study of blood T cells in healthy people across ages. TCRdb re-analysed the 5' RACE reads in MiXCR, keeping a single row per CDR3 protein. Among over a million distinct CDR3 sequences, around 42% were seen once, and the ten largest hold approximately 7.9%. Sequencing input: blood. These receptors all stem from a woman younger than 30 in good health. Both conserved end residues are part of each CDR3. Each record gives: J gene, clone size, V gene, D gene, CDR3 DNA, CDR3 protein. A D gene is named only where the DNA matches it firmly. Only part of the rows carry a size: once, few, many, or a class if the clone is expanded.

>TRBJ2-1|.|TRBV12-3/TRBV12-4|TRBD1
TGTGCCAGCACCCGGGACAGCCGAAGCCCGACCTTCTACAATGAGCAGTTCTTC
CASTRDSRSPTFYNEQFF
>TRBJ2-1|.|TRBV6-1|TRBD2
TGTGCCAGCAGCCCCGGGACTAGGGGGGGGAGTGAGCAGTTCTTC
CASSPGTRGGSEQFF
>TRBJ2-3|many|TRBV12-3/TRBV12-4|TRBD2
TGTGCCAGCAGTAAAGGGACTAGCGGGGGGGGAACTAGCACAGATACGCAGTATTTT
CASSKGTSGGGTSTDTQYF
>TRBJ2-1|.|TRBV29-1|TRBD2
TGCAGCGTTGGGGGACTAGGATCTAATGAGCGGTTCTTC
CSVGGLGSNERFF
>TRBJ1-1|many|TRBV4-1|.
TGCGCCAGCAGCCAAGTAGGCACTGAAGCTTTCTTT
CASSQVGTEAFF
>TRBJ2-7|few|TRBV11-2|TRBD2
TGTGCCAGCAGCTTAGGCCGGGGACTAGCGGACTACGAGCAGTACTTC
CASSLGRGLADYEQYF
>TRBJ1-5|few|TRBV7-9|.
TGTGCCAGCAGCTCGTGGCAGGGTCTCCAGCCCCAGCATTTT
CASSSWQGLQPQHF
>TRBJ2-1|.|TRBV4-1|.
TGCGCCACCAGGGGACTCGGGAGCTCCTACAATGAGCAGTTCTTC
CATRGLGSSYNEQFF
>TRBJ2-7|few|TRBV7-2|TRBD1
TGTGCCAGCAGCTTCTGGGACAGGGGCTCCTACGAGCAGTACTTC
CASSFWDRGSYEQYF
>TRBJ2-1|.|TRBV5-1|.
TGCGCCAGCAGCTTGGGGCAGGTCTCCTACGAGCAGTTCTTC
CASSLGQVSYEQFF
>TRBJ2-7|few|TRBV6-5|.
TGTGCCAGCAGTTACTCCCCCGCTACCTCCTACGAGCAGTACTTC
CASSYSPATSYEQYF
>TRBJ2-2|.|TRBV7-2|.
TGTGCCAGGGGGAACCGCGGCTTCAGTGTTGGCGGGGAGCTGTTTTTT
CARGNRGFSVGGELFF
>TRBJ2-1|few|TRBV6-2/TRBV6-3|TRBD1
TGTGCCAGCGGACAGGCCTATGAGCAGTTCTTC
CASGQAYEQFF
>TRBJ2-5|few|TRBV20-1|TRBD2
TGCAGTGCTAGAGGATTACCTAGCGGGGGGTTGGAGACCCAGTACTTC
CSARGLPSGGLETQYF
>TRBJ2-7|.|TRBV10-3|TRBD2
TGTGCCATCCAGACTAGCGGGAAAGTTGAGCAGTACTTC
CAIQTSGKVEQYF
>TRBJ1-1|.|TRBV4-3|.
TGCGCCAGCAGCCATCCGACCCTCCAGGGGAACACTGAAGCTTTCTTT
CASSHPTLQGNTEAFF
>TRBJ2-2|.|TRBV6-1|.
TGTGCCAGCAGTGAAAACCCCGGGGGAAACACCGGGGAGCTGTTTTTT
CASSENPGGNTGELFF
>TRBJ1-5|.|TRBV6-1|.
TGTGCCAGCAGTCCCCCGGGACACAACAATCAGCCCCAGCATTTT
CASSPPGHNNQPQHF
>TRBJ2-1|.|TRBV4-2|TRBD2
TGTGCCAGCAGCCAAAAAACCGGGACTAGCGGGAGCAATGAGCAGTTCTTC
CASSQKTGTSGSNEQFF
>TRBJ1-6|.|TRBV28|.
TGTGCCAGCTGTGGGGGGGGGAGTAGGTCACCCCTCCACTTT
CASCGGGSRSPLHF
>TRBJ2-1|.|TRBV3-1|.
TGTGCCAGCAGGCTGCGGGGCGGGGATCCTGAGCAGTTCTTC
CASRLRGGDPEQFF
>TRBJ1-5|once|TRBV7-9|.
TGTGCCAGCAGCTTAGGAGGGGTAGGCGATCAGCCCCAGCATTTT
CASSLGGVGDQPQHF
>TRBJ2-3|.|TRBV7-2|TRBD2
TGTGCCAGCAGCTTGCCGACTAGCGGGAGTGAGGGGGCCGATACGCAGTATTTT
CASSLPTSGSEGADTQYF
>TRBJ2-7|few|TRBV27|TRBD2
TGTGCCAGCAGTTTTCGGGGTAGCGGGAGGCCCTACGAGCAGTACTTC
CASSFRGSGRPYEQYF
>TRBJ2-3|.|TRBV12-3/TRBV12-4|.
TGTGCCAGCAGTTTTGGACATCCCGACACAGATACGCAGTATTTT
CASSFGHPDTDTQYF
>TRBJ2-7|few|TRBV2|.
TGTGCCAGCAGTGGGCCGGGAGAGAACTACAATGAGCAGTACTTC
CASSGPGENYNEQYF
>TRBJ1-2|few|TRBV29-1|.
TGCAGCGTTAAACTATTTACGGGGGTTGACTATGGCTACACCTTC
CSVKLFTGVDYGYTF
>TRBJ1-2|few|TRBV9|.
TGTGCCAGCAGCCCTGGAATGGCTACCAACTATGGCTACACCTTC
CASSPGMATNYGYTF
>TRBJ2-5|.|TRBV29-1|TRBD2
TGCAGCGTTGCGGTAGCGGGGGGCGGAGAGACCCAGTACTTC
CSVAVAGGGETQYF
>TRBJ2-5|.|TRBV6-1|TRBD2
TGTGCCAGCAGAGAACCGGGACTAGCGGTACAAGAGACCCAGTACTTC
CASREPGLAVQETQYF
>TRBJ2-3|few|TRBV5-1|.
TGCGCCAGCAGTAACCGGGAGTCAGATACGCAGTATTTT
CASSNRESDTQYF
>TRBJ2-7|few|TRBV20-1|TRBD1
TGCAGTGCACACACCGGGACAGCCTACGAGCAGTACTTC
CSAHTGTAYEQYF
>TRBJ2-3|few|TRBV5-1|.
TGCGCCAGCAGCTCGCCGGGCAACACAGATACGCAGTATTTT
CASSSPGNTDTQYF
>TRBJ2-1|.|TRBV6-5|TRBD2
TGTGCCAGCAGTTACACTAGCGGGAGGGCCGGCAATGAGCAGTTCTTC
CASSYTSGRAGNEQFF
>TRBJ2-7|.|TRBV20-1|.
TGCAGTGCTAGAGTCGACTTATATTCCCCTTACGAGCAGTACTTC
CSARVDLYSPYEQYF
>TRBJ2-7|.|TRBV28|TRBD1
TGTGCCAGCAGGACTCCGGGACAGGGTAACGAGCAGTACTTC
CASRTPGQGNEQYF
>TRBJ2-1|few|TRBV2|.
TGTGCCAGCAGTGAAGAGGCCGACTACAATGAGCAGTTCTTC
CASSEEADYNEQFF